The text below deals with one T cell receptor beta chain. The data stem from a study of cytomegalovirus exposure and HLA in healthy donors. Study information: HLA-typed donors were the source of approximately 80 million unique TCRs, which an early data release held.

PCR involved 60 Vbeta and 13 Jbeta primers. Produced via immunoSEQ multiplex PCR; TCRdb's table is partial and in-frame only. Altogether tens of thousands of clones are present, around 86% being singletons, with the ten largest covering approximately 10%. CDR3 length equals 16 residues. With 4 bases clipped from V and 1 base from J, the junction kept 9 bases outside the gene matches. Germline V gene sequence: CDR1 SGHNT, CDR2 YYREEE (reference sequence). Material for sequencing was PBMCs. The gene calls are TRBV5-4 and TRBJ1-1; 8 nucleotides align to TRBD1. This TCR was recovered from a man younger than 45 in good health and CMV-seropositive. DNA of the CDR3: TGTGCCAGCAGCCCCTGGACAGGGCTAAGGAACACTGAAGCTTTCTTT. Encoded protein: CASSPWTGLRNTEAFF. Complete variable domain (other parts from reference TRBV5-4 and TRBJ1-1): ETGVTQSPTHLIKTRGQQVTLRCSSQSGHNTVSWYQQALGQGPQFIFQYYREEENGRGNFPPRFSGLQFPNYSSELNVNALELDDSALYLCASSPWTGLRNTEAFFGQGTRLTVV.